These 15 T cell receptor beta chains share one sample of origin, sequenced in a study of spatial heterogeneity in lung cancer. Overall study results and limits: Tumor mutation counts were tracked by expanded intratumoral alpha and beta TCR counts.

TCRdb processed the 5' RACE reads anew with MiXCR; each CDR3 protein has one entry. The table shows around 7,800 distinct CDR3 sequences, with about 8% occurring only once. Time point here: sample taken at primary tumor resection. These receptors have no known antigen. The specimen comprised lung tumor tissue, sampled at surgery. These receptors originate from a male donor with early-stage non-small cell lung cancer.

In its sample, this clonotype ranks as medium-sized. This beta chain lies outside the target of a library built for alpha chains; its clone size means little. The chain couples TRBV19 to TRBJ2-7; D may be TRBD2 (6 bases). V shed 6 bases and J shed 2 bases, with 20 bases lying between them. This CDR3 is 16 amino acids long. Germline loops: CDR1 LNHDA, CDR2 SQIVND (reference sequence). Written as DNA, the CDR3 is TGTGCCAGTAGCAAAACCGGGACTCGTTCCCCCTACGAGCAGTACTTC. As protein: CASSKTGTRSPYEQYF.

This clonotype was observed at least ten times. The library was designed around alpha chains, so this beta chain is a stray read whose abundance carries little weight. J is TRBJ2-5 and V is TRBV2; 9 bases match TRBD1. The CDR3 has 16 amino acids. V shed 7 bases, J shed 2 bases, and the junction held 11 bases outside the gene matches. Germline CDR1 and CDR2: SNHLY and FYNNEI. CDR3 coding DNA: TGTGCCAGCACCCTTACAGGGGGCTCTCGGCAAGAGACCCAGTACTTC. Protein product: CASTLTGGSRQETQYF. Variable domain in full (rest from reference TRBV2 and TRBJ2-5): EPEVTQTPSHQVTQMGQEVILRCVPISNHLYFYWYRQILGQKVEFLVSFYNNEISEKSEIFDDQFSVERPDGSNFTLKIRSTKLEDSAMYFCASTLTGGSRQETQYFGPGTRLLVL.

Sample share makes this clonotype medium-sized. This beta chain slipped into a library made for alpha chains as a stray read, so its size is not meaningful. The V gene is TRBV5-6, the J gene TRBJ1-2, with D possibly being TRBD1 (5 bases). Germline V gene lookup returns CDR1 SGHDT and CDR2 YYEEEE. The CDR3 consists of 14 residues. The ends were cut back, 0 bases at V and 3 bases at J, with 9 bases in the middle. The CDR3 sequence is CASSLDLGDYGYTF. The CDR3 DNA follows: TGTGCCAGCAGCTTGGATCTGGGGGACTATGGCTACACCTTC.

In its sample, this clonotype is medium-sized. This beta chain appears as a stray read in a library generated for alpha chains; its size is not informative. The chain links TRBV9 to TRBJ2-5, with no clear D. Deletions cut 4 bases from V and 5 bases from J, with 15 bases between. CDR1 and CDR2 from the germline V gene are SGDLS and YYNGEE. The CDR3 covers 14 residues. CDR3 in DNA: TGTGCCAGCAGCCCCATGGCGGAGTCCGAGACCCAGTACTTC. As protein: CASSPMAESETQYF.

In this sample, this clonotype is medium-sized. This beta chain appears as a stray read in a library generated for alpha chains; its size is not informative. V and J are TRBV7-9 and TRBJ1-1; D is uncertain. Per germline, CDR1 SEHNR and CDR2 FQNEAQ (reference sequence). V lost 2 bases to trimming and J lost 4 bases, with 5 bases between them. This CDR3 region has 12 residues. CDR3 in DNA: TGTGCCAGCAGCTTATTGGCCACTGAAGCTTTCTTT. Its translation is CASSLLATEAFF.

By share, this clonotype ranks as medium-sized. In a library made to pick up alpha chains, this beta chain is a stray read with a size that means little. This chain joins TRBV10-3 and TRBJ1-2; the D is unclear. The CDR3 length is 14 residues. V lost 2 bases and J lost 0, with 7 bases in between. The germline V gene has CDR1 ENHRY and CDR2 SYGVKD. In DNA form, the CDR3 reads TGTGCCATCAGTGAGGAGGTCGCTAACTATGGCTACACCTTC. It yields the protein CAISEEVANYGYTF.

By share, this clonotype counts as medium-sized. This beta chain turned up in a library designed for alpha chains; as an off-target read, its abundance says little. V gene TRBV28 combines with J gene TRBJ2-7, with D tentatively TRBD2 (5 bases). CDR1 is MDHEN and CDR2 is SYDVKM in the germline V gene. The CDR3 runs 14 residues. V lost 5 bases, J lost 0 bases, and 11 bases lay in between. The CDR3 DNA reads TGTGCCAGCAGTCTCCGAGGGATCTCCTACGAGCAGTACTTC. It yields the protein CASSLRGISYEQYF.

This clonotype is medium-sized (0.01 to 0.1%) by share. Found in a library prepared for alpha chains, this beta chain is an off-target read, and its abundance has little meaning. The DNA for the CDR3 is TGCGCCAGCAGCCCCTTCCTCGGCCCATCTGGGGCCAACGTCCTGACTTTC. Encoded protein: CASSPFLGPSGANVLTF. The J gene is TRBJ2-6, the V gene TRBV4-1; D remains ambiguous. This CDR3 spans 17 amino acids. The V gene lost 4 bases and the J gene lost 1 base, with 14 bases spanning the gap. The germline V gene encodes CDR1 MGHRA and CDR2 YSYEKL.

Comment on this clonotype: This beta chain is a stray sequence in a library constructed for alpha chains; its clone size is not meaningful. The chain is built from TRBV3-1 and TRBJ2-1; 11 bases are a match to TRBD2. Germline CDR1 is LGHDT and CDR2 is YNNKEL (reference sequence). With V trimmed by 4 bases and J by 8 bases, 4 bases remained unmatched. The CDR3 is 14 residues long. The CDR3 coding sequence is TGTGCCAGCAGCCTAGCGGGAGGGGGGTATGAGCAGTTCTTC. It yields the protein CASSLAGGGYEQFF.

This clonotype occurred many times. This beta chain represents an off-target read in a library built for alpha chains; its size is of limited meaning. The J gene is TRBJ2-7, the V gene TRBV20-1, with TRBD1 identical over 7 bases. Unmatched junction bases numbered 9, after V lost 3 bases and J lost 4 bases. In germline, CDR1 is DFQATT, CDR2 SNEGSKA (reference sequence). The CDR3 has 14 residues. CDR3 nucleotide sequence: TGCAGTGCTAGTCTAGGACAGGACCCTTACGAGCAGTACTTC. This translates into CSASLGQDPYEQYF.

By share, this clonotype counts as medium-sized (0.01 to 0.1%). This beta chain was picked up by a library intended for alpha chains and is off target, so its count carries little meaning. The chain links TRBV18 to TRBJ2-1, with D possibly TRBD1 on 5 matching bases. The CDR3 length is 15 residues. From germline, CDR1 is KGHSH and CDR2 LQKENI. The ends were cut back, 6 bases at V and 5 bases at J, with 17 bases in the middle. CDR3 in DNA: TGTGCCAGCTCGCCGAAACAGGCTGACGACAATGAGCAGTTCTTC. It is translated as CASSPKQADDNEQFF. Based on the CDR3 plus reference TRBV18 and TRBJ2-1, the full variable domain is NAGVMQNPRHLVRRRGQEARLRCSPMKGHSHVYWYRQLPEEGLKFMVYLQKENIIDESGMPKERFSAEFPKEGPSILRIQQVVRGDSAAYFCASSPKQADDNEQFFGPGTRLTVL.

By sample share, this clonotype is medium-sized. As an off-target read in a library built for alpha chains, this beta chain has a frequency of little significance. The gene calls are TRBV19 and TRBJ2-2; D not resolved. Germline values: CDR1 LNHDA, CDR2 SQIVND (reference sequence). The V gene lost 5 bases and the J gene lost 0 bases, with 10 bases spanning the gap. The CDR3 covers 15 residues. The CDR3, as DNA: TGTGCCAGTAGTTTTTACGGAACGAACACCGGGGAGCTGTTTTTT. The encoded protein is CASSFYGTNTGELFF.

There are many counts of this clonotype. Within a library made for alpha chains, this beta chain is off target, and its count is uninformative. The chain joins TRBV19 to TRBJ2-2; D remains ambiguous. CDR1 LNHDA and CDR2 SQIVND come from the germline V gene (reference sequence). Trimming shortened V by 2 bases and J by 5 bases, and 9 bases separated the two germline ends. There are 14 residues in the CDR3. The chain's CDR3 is CASSISWLTGELFF. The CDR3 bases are TGTGCCAGTAGTATATCGTGGTTAACCGGGGAGCTGTTTTTT.

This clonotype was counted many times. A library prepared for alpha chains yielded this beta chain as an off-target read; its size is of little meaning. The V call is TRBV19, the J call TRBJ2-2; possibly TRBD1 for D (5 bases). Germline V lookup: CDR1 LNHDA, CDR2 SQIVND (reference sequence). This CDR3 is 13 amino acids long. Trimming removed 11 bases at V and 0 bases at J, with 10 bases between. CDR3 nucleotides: TGTGCCGCCGACAGTCCGAACACCGGGGAGCTGTTTTTT. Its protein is CAADSPNTGELFF.

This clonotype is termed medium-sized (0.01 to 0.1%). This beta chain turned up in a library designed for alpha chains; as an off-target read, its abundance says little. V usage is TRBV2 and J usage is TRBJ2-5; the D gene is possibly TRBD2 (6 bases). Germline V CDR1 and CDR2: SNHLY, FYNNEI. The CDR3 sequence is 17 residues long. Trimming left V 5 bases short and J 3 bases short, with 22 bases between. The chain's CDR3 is CASSLTGVDSGEETQYF. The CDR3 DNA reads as TGTGCCAGCAGTCTAACGGGCGTAGATTCGGGGGAAGAGACCCAGTACTTC. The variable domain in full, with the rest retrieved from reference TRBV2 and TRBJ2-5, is EPEVTQTPSHQVTQMGQEVILRCVPISNHLYFYWYRQILGQKVEFLVSFYNNEISEKSEIFDDQFSVERPDGSNFTLKIRSTKLEDSAMYFCASSLTGVDSGEETQYFGPGTRLLVL.